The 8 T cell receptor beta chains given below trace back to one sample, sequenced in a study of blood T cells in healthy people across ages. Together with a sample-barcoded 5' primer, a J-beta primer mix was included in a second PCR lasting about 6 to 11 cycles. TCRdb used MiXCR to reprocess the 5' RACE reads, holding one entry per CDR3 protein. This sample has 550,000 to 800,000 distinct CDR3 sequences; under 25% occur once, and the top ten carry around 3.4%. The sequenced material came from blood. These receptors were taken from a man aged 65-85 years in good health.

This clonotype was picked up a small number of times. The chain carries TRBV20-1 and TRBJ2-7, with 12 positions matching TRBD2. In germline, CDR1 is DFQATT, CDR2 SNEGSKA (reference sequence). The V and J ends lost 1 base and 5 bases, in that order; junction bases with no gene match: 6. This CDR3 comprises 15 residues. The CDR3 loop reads CSARGLAGVGNEQYF. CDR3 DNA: TGCAGTGCTAGAGGACTAGCGGGAGTTGGTAACGAGCAGTACTTC.

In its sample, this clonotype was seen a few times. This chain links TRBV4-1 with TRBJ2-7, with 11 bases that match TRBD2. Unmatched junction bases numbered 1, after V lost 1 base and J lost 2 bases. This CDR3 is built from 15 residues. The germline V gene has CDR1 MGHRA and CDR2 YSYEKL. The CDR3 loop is CASSQATSGAYEQYF. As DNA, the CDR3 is TGCGCCAGCAGCCAAGCGACTAGCGGGGCCTACGAGCAGTACTTC.

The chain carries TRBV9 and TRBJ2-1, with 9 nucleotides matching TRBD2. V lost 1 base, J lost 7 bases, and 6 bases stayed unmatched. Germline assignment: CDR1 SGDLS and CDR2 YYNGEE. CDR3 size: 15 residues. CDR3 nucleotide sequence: TGTGCCAGCAGCGTATTCGCGGGAGGGGGGAATGAGCAGTTCTTC. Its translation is CASSVFAGGGNEQFF.

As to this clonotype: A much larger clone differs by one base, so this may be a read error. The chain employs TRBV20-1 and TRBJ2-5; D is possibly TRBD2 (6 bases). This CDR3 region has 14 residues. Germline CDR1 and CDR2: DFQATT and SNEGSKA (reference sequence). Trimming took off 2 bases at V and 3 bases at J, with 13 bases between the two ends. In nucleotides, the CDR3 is TGCAGTGCTAGACTGGGACTTAGTAAAGAGACCCAGTACTTC. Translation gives CSARLGLSKETQYF.

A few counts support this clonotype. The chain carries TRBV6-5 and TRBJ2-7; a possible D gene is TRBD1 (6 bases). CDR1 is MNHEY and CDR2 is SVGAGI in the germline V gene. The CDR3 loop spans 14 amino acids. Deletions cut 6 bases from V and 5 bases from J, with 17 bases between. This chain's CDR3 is CASRKQGLSHEQYF. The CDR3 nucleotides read TGTGCCAGCAGAAAACAGGGTCTAAGCCACGAGCAGTACTTC.

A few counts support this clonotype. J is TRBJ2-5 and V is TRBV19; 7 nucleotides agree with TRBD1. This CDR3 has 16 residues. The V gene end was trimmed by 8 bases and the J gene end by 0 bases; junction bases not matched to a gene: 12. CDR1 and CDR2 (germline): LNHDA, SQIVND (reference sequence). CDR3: CASASKKTGNQETQYF. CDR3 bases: TGTGCCAGTGCATCCAAAAAGACAGGGAACCAAGAGACCCAGTACTTC.

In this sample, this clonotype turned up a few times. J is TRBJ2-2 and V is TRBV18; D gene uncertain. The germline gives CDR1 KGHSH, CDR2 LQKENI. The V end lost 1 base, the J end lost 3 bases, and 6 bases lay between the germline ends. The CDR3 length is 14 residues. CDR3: CASSPQQDTGELFF. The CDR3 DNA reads TGTGCCAGCTCACCACAGCAGGACACCGGGGAGCTGTTTTTT.

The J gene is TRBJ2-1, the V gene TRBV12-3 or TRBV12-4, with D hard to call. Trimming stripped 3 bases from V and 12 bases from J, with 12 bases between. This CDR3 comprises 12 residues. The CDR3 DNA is TGTGCCAGCAGTTTCGACGGGTTTGGGCAGTTCTTC. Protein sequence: CASSFDGFGQFF.